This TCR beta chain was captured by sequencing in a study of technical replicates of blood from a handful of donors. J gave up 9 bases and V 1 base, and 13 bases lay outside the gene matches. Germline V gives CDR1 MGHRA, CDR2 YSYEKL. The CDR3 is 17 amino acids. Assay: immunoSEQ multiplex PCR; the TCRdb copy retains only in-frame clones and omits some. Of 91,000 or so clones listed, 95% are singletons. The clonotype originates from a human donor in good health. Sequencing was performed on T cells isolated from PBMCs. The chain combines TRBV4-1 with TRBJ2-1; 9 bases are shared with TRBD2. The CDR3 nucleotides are TGCGCCAGCAGCCAAGTTGGGGGTAGCGGGAGAGTGCTTGAGCAGTTCTTC. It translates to CASSQVGGSGRVLEQFF.